This entry lists 32 T cell receptor beta chains sequenced from one sample in a study of beta chain features in type 1 diabetes. What was sequenced were expressed TCRB transcripts, since all of the isolated RNA had been reverse transcribed. Here immunoSEQ multiplex PCR was the method, and the copy in TCRdb shows in-frame clones only, minus some. The sample records 120,000 to 150,000 clones, around an eighth being singletons. No antigen has been assigned to these receptors. Study observations and caveats: Researchers report that Type 1 diabetes patients had moderately but significantly shorter TCRB CDR3s across all four CD4+ subsets.

Sequenced sample: central memory CD4+ T cells from blood. These receptors all stem from a man younger than 35 with type 1 diabetes.

This clone was counted between two and nine times. The chain combines TRBV2 with TRBJ1-3; no reliable D call. This CDR3 region has 14 residues. The V end was cut by 3 bases, the J end by 4 bases, with 10 bases between. Germline V gives CDR1 SNHLY, CDR2 FYNNEI. Written as DNA, the CDR3 is TGTGCCAGCAGTGATTTGGGATACGGAAACACCATATATTTT. Translating gives CASSDLGYGNTIYF.

The chain recombines TRBV6-1 with TRBJ1-2; unclear D gene. The germline CDR1 and CDR2 sequences are MNHNS and SASEGT. Trimming cost V 11 bases and J 4 bases, with 23 bases left between them. The CDR3 extends over 15 amino acids. CDR3 bases: TGTGCCCGGCAGGTACTGCAGGCGGCCTGCTATGGCTACACCTTC. Translated, it gives CARQVLQAACYGYTF.

The V gene is TRBV10-3, the J gene TRBJ2-4, with TRBD2 matching 8 bases. Germline loops: CDR1 ENHRY, CDR2 SYGVKD. The CDR3 loop spans 17 amino acids. The J segment lost 0 bases and the V segment lost 8 bases, leaving 12 bases of the junction unmatched. CDR3 residues: CAISGGTRDLAKNIQYF. In DNA form, the CDR3 reads TGTGCCATCTCCGGGGGGACTAGAGACCTAGCCAAAAACATTCAGTACTTC.

This clone occurred a few times. This chain connects TRBV7-8 to TRBJ2-5; the match to TRBD1 covers 8 bases. The V segment lost 5 bases and the J segment 0 bases; nucleotides outside the gene matches: 8. The CDR3 has 16 amino acids. The germline V gene has CDR1 SGHVS and CDR2 FQNEAQ. The CDR3 coding sequence is TGTGCCAGCAGCCTCCGGGACAGGAAGTACCAAGAGACCCAGTACTTC. It is translated as CASSLRDRKYQETQYF.

This rearrangement joins TRBV2 to TRBJ2-1, with a possible D match to TRBD1 (6 bases). Germline CDR1 reads SNHLY; CDR2 reads FYNNEI. The V and J ends lost 3 bases and 3 bases respectively, with 12 bases between them. This CDR3 comprises 15 residues. CDR3 sequence reads: CASSERQGNYNEQFF. CDR3 DNA: TGTGCCAGCAGTGAGAGGCAGGGGAACTACAATGAGCAGTTCTTC.

To note about this clone: The junction shows a germline mismatch at one end, possibly a read error. V usage is TRBV27 and J usage is TRBJ2-3, with 11 bases matching TRBD1. Germline V gives CDR1 MNHEY, CDR2 SMNVEV (reference sequence). The CDR3 length is 17 residues. The CDR3 is CASSLYSDRGRTDTQYF. CDR3 nucleotides: TGTGCCAGCAGTTTATATTCGGACAGGGGGCGCACGGATACGCAGTATTTT.

This clone showed up just a few times. Here the CDR3 DNA reads TGTGCCAGCAGTTTGTTTGACCTCCTCTCCCCAAACATTCAGTACTTC. Residues: CASSLFDLLSPNIQYF. The chain is built from TRBV28 and TRBJ2-4; D unresolved. This CDR3 has 16 amino acids. Germline V gene sequence: CDR1 MDHEN, CDR2 SYDVKM. The V and J ends lost 3 bases and 6 bases respectively, with 18 bases between them.

V gene TRBV30 combines with J gene TRBJ2-6; D is undetermined. The germline V gene has CDR1 GTSNPN and CDR2 SVGIG (reference sequence). The CDR3 extends over 15 amino acids. The V end was cut by 3 bases, the J end by 0 bases, with 9 bases between. Here the CDR3 reads CAWSWGFSGANVLTF. CDR3 nucleotides: TGTGCCTGGAGCTGGGGATTCTCTGGGGCCAACGTCCTGACTTTC.

In this sample, this clone turned up a few times. The rearrangement uses TRBV5-1 and TRBJ2-5; D not certain. Germline assignment: CDR1 SGHRS and CDR2 YFSETQ. The CDR3 sequence is 14 residues long. Trimming removed 7 bases at V and 6 bases at J, with 19 bases between. In nucleotides, the CDR3 is TGCGCCAGCTCCCCGGCCCCAGCCCAGAAGACCCAGTACTTC. The encoded protein is CASSPAPAQKTQYF.

The chain combines TRBV19 with TRBJ2-1; D perhaps matches TRBD2 (5 bases). V shed 5 bases and J shed 4 bases, with 15 bases lying between them. CDR1 is LNHDA and CDR2 is SQIVND in the germline V gene (reference sequence). This CDR3 has 15 amino acids. The CDR3 loop reads CASSPASGLYNEQFF. The CDR3 DNA sequence: TGTGCCAGTAGTCCCGCCAGCGGCCTATACAATGAGCAGTTCTTC.

The genes are TRBV7-2 and TRBJ2-3, with a possible D match to TRBD1 (5 bases). The V gene's germline CDR1 is SGHTA and CDR2 FQGNSA. CDR3 size: 13 residues. Trimming shortened V by 5 bases and J by 4 bases, and 10 bases separated the two germline ends. The DNA for the CDR3 is TGTGCCAGCAGCGGGGCCGAAGCAGATACGCAGTATTTT. It specifies CASSGAEADTQYF.

A few counts support this clone. The V and J genes are TRBV29-1 and TRBJ2-5; 12 bases agree with TRBD1. The CDR3 runs 13 residues. CDR1 and CDR2 (germline): SQVTM, ANQGSEA. The J segment lost 5 bases and the V segment lost 6 bases, leaving 4 bases of the junction unmatched. The CDR3 DNA reads TGCAGCGTCACCGGGACAGGGGGCGAGACCCAGTACTTC. This codes for CSVTGTGGETQYF. The variable domain in full, with the rest retrieved from reference TRBV29-1 and TRBJ2-5, is SAVISQKPSRDICQRGTSLTIQCQVDSQVTMMFWYRQQPGQSLTLIATANQGSEATYESGFVIDKFPISRPNLTFSTLTVSNMSPEDSSIYLCSVTGTGGETQYFGPGTRLLVL.

The rearrangement joins TRBV6-5 to TRBJ1-1; maybe TRBD1 (5 bases). CDR3 length equals 13 residues. Germline CDR1 MNHEY, CDR2 SVGAGI. V was cut by 7 bases and J by 1 base, with 10 bases left in between. The CDR3 protein is CASTFDRNTEAFF. In nucleotides, the CDR3 is TGTGCCAGCACCTTCGACAGGAACACTGAAGCTTTCTTT.

This clone has only a few counts. The chain recombines TRBV7-9 with TRBJ2-7, with D perhaps being TRBD1 or TRBD2 (5 bases each). V was cut by 6 bases and J by 4 bases, with 13 bases left in between. The length of the CDR3 is 13 residues. CDR1 and CDR2 from the germline V gene are SEHNR and FQNEAQ (reference sequence). Here the CDR3 DNA reads TGTGCCAGCAGTTCCGGGGCTTCGTACGAGCAGTACTTC. It translates to CASSSGASYEQYF.

The chain has TRBV10-3 and TRBJ2-1; D is possibly TRBD1 (6 bases). The CDR3 has 13 residues. V lost 5 bases, J lost 7 bases, and 12 bases lay in between. Germline values: CDR1 ENHRY, CDR2 SYGVKD. The CDR3 DNA follows: TGTGCCATCAGTAAAGGGGGTCCAAATGAGCAGTTCTTC. Translation: CAISKGGPNEQFF.

V is TRBV10-3 and J is TRBJ2-5, with 9 bases identical to TRBD1. The CDR3 sequence is 13 residues long. Germline lookup yields CDR1 ENHRY and CDR2 SYGVKD. V shed 5 bases and J 3 bases; nucleotides not matched to a gene: 1. As DNA, the CDR3 is TGTGCCATCAGTCGACAGGGGGAAGAGACCCAGTACTTC. It yields the protein CAISRQGEETQYF.

This clone turned up a few times. The chain couples TRBV7-9 to TRBJ2-7; 7 nucleotides align to TRBD2. The junction had 10 bases not matched to a gene; V was cut back by 5 bases and J by 0 bases. CDR3 size: 16 residues. CDR1 is SEHNR, CDR2 FQNEAQ, per germline (reference sequence). The CDR3 DNA follows: TGTGCCAGCAGCCCCGGGGCTAGCGGAAGCTCCTACGAGCAGTACTTC. As protein: CASSPGASGSSYEQYF.

This clone was seen a few times. The CDR3 sequence: CASSTLAGAAGTQYF. In DNA form, the CDR3 reads TGTGCCAGCAGCACACTAGCGGGGGCGGCAGGGACGCAGTATTTT. This chain links TRBV11-2 with TRBJ2-3; 11 nucleotides match TRBD2. There are 15 residues in the CDR3. V was clipped by 5 bases and J by 9 bases; unmatched bases: 10. CDR1 is SGHAT and CDR2 is FQNNGV in the germline V gene.

The rearrangement uses TRBV2 and TRBJ2-1; D is perhaps TRBD1 (6 bases). Germline V lookup: CDR1 SNHLY, CDR2 FYNNEI. CDR3 length: 14 amino acids. V lost 6 bases to trimming and J lost 4 bases, with 13 bases between them. CDR3 loop: CASSDRPEYNEQFF. The DNA of the CDR3 is TGTGCCAGCAGCGACAGGCCTGAATACAATGAGCAGTTCTTC.

The V call is TRBV28, the J call TRBJ1-4, with D possibly matching TRBD1 (5 bases). From germline, CDR1 is MDHEN and CDR2 SYDVKM. With 7 bases removed from V and 0 bases from J, the gap between germline ends came to 15 bases. The CDR3 extends over 16 amino acids. CDR3 in amino acids: CASNGRRGPTNEKLFF. CDR3 DNA sequence: TGTGCCAGCAATGGGAGAAGGGGACCAACTAATGAAAAACTGTTTTTT.

The chain has TRBV4-1 and TRBJ1-2; D is undetermined. Germline CDR1 is MGHRA and CDR2 is YSYEKL. V was cut by 1 base and J by 9 bases, with 9 bases left in between. The CDR3 covers 12 residues. CDR3 amino acids: CASSQGEVSYTF. The DNA for the CDR3 is TGCGCCAGCAGCCAAGGAGAGGTGAGCTACACCTTC.

This clone was recorded at least ten times. The chain links TRBV7-9 to TRBJ1-6, with TRBD1 identical over 7 bases. After removal of 3 bases from V and 5 bases from J, the junction contained 4 bases not matched to a gene. CDR1 SEHNR and CDR2 FQNEAQ come from the germline V gene (reference sequence). This CDR3 region has 15 residues. The CDR3 loop reads CASSFGTADNSPLHF. In nucleotides, the CDR3 is TGTGCCAGCAGCTTTGGGACAGCGGATAATTCACCCCTCCACTTT.

This clone was picked up a small number of times. CDR3 bases: TGTGCCAGCAGCGTTTCAGGGGGGAAGGAAAAACTGTTTTTT. It is translated as CASSVSGGKEKLFF. The chain joins TRBV9 to TRBJ1-4; 7 nucleotides match TRBD1. J was trimmed by 8 bases and V by 2 bases; bases with no gene match: 6. This CDR3 is 14 amino acids long. From germline, CDR1 is SGDLS and CDR2 YYNGEE.

The CDR3 nucleotides read TGTGCCAGCAGGGACGGCTACGAGCAGTACTTC. It yields the protein CASRDGYEQYF. The chain joins TRBV6-5 to TRBJ2-7; D gene unclear. V was trimmed by 6 bases and J by 3 bases, leaving 6 bases between them. The germline V gene encodes CDR1 MNHEY and CDR2 SVGAGI. The CDR3 spans 11 residues.

In its sample, this clone was seen a few times. The rearrangement uses TRBV2 and TRBJ1-5, with 7 bases lining up with TRBD1. The V and J ends lost 7 bases and 4 bases, in that order; junction bases with no gene match: 7. Germline V gene sequence: CDR1 SNHLY, CDR2 FYNNEI. This CDR3 is built from 14 residues. The CDR3 loop reads CASTEPGQNQPQHF. The DNA for the CDR3 is TGTGCCAGCACCGAACCGGGACAGAATCAGCCCCAGCATTTT.

Only a few counts were recorded for this clone. The V gene is TRBV28, the J gene TRBJ1-6, with a tentative D call TRBD1 (5 bases). The germline V and J ends were trimmed by 8 bases and 10 bases, with 30 bases remaining between them. This CDR3 contains 18 residues. CDR1 and CDR2 (germline): MDHEN, SYDVKM. The CDR3 region is CASRSGTFSSLIKSPLHF. CDR3 nucleotides: TGTGCCAGCCGATCCGGGACCTTCTCTAGTCTTATTAAGTCACCCCTCCACTTT.

This clone was observed at least ten times. The chain links TRBV30 to TRBJ2-3, with D unclear. V was clipped by 6 bases and J by 3 bases, with 7 bases between them. The CDR3 runs to 11 residues. The germline V gene has CDR1 GTSNPN and CDR2 SVGIG (reference sequence). CDR3 loop: CACSPTDTQYF. For the CDR3, the DNA is TGTGCCTGTTCCCCGACAGATACGCAGTATTTT.

The chain carries TRBV5-1 and TRBJ1-2, with a tentative D call TRBD1 (6 bases). The CDR3 runs to 15 residues. V was cut by 4 bases and J by 2 bases, with 15 bases left in between. The germline gives CDR1 SGHRS, CDR2 YFSETQ. DNA of the CDR3: TGCGCCAGCAGCCACGAGGGGCAGGGGAACTATGGCTACACCTTC. Its protein is CASSHEGQGNYGYTF. The variable domain in full, completed from reference TRBV5-1 and TRBJ1-2, reads KAGVTQTPRYLIKTRGQQVTLSCSPISGHRSVSWYQQTPGQGLQFLFEYFSETQRNKGNFPGRFSGRQFSNSRSEMNVSTLELGDSALYLCASSHEGQGNYGYTFGSGTRLTVV.

This chain connects TRBV2 to TRBJ2-1, with D unclear. With 3 bases removed from V and 7 bases from J, the gap between germline ends came to 7 bases. CDR1 and CDR2 from the germline V gene are SNHLY and FYNNEI. The CDR3 length is 12 residues. CDR3 in amino acids: CASSDLTNEQFF. CDR3 bases: TGTGCCAGCAGTGATCTTACAAATGAGCAGTTCTTC.

The table lists this clone with many counts. The rearrangement uses TRBV9 and TRBJ2-1; D might be TRBD1 or TRBD2, each matching 5 bases. Trimming took off 1 base at V and 9 bases at J, with 20 bases between the two ends. This CDR3 comprises 16 residues. CDR1 SGDLS and CDR2 YYNGEE come from the germline V gene. CDR3: CASSVRTGVGTGEQFF. DNA of the CDR3: TGTGCCAGCAGCGTACGGACCGGGGTTGGTACAGGTGAGCAGTTCTTC. Full variable domain (missing parts from reference TRBV9 and TRBJ2-1): DSGVTQTPKHLITATGQRVTLRCSPRSGDLSVYWYQQSLDQGLQFLIQYYNGEERAKGNILERFSAQQFPDLHSELNLSSLELGDSALYFCASSVRTGVGTGEQFFGPGTRLTVL.

This clone turned up a few times. The rearrangement links TRBV28 to TRBJ2-5; D may be TRBD2 (6 bases). Trimming took off 6 bases at V and 5 bases at J, with 19 bases between the two ends. In germline, CDR1 is MDHEN, CDR2 SYDVKM. The CDR3 covers 15 residues. This CDR3 is CASSPGGTRAETQYF. The CDR3 nucleotides read TGTGCCAGCAGCCCTGGAGGGACCCGGGCGGAGACCCAGTACTTC. The full variable domain, its missing parts supplied by reference TRBV28 and TRBJ2-5, is DVKVTQSSRYLVKRTGEKVFLECVQDMDHENMFWYRQDPGLGLRLIYFSYDVKMKEKGDIPEGYSVSREKKERFSLILESASTNQTSMYLCASSPGGTRAETQYFGPGTRLLVL.

This clone was found a few times. V is TRBV30 and J is TRBJ2-7; no clear D gene. CDR3 length equals 11 residues. V was clipped by 2 bases and J by 6 bases, with 8 bases between them. Looked up from germline, CDR1 is GTSNPN and CDR2 is SVGIG (reference sequence). The CDR3, as DNA: TGTGCCTGGAGTCGTATAGGCGAGCAGTACTTC. Amino acid sequence: CAWSRIGEQYF.